This T cell receptor (beta chain) was profiled in a study of naive and memory T cell subsets. The beta constant-region primer was an equimolar mix of two oligonucleotides covering TRBC1 and TRBC2. Four rounds of PCR amplified the ligated cDNA using nested alpha and beta constant-region primers plus SP2. In TCRdb, the UMI-ligation and nested PCR reads were re-called with MiXCR into one record per CDR3 protein. The sample yields some 82,000 distinct CDR3 sequences, about 11% seen once. This clonotype was detected many times. Its antigen remains unidentified. Germline values: CDR1 SGHVS, CDR2 FQNEAQ. CDR3 length: 17 amino acids. Deletions cut 5 bases from V and 2 bases from J, with 18 bases between. Study results and caveats: Possibly reflecting memory cells re-expressing CD45RA, a few larger clonotypes occurred in naive repertoires, especially CD8. Expression changes during T cell differentiation may affect RNA-based TCR counts.

The chain combines TRBV7-8 with TRBJ2-2; no reliable D call. The sequencing sample was made of naive CD4+ T cells from blood. The receptor's source is a human donor in good health. CDR3 bases: TGTGCCAGCAGCCAGAGGTCCAGGCGCTATAACACCGGGGAGCTGTTTTTT. As protein: CASSQRSRRYNTGELFF.